Listed here is a single T cell receptor beta chain. Sequenced by immunoSEQ multiplex PCR; TCRdb stores in-frame clones only, minus some. The data show about 610,000 clones, approximately 87% seen once. This sample was taken from a study of shared T cell receptors in the human thymus. Germline V gives CDR1 SGHAT, CDR2 FQNNGV. The CDR3 totals 17 residues. V trimming: 3 bases; J trimming: 2 bases; junction bases outside the gene matches: 6. These data were likewise used in another study, on human thymus T cells. That investigation notes: Thymic material originated from resections removed in the course of corrective heart surgery. Related work showed strongly overlapping thymic repertoires across unrelated individuals.

The chain links TRBV11-2 to TRBJ2-7; 14 bases are shared with TRBD2. Sequenced: thymocytes. This TCR was sampled from a boy in the first two years of life with a congenital heart defect. The CDR3 DNA is TGTGCCAGCAGCTTTGGACTAGCGGGAGGCCTACCCTACGAGCAGTACTTC. It yields the protein CASSFGLAGGLPYEQYF.